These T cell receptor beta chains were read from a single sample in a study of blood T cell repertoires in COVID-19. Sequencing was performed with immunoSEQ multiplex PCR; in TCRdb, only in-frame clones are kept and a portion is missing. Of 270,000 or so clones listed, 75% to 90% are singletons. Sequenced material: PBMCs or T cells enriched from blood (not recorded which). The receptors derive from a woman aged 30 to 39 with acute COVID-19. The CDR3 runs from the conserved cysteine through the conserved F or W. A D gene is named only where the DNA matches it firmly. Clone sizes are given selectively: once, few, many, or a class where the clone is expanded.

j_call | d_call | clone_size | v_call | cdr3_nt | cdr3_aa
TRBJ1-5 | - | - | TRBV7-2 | TGTGCCAGCAGCTTATGGAGGACAGCCGAGGGGCAGCCCCAGCATTTT | CASSLWRTAEGQPQHF
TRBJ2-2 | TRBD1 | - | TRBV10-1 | TGCGCCAGCAGTACCACGGGACAGAGTTTAAGCACCGGGGAGCTGTTTTTT | CASSTTGQSLSTGELFF
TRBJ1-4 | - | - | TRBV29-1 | TGCAGCGTGCGGCAGGGTAGTGAAAAACTGTTTTTT | CSVRQGSEKLFF
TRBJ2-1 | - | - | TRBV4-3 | TGCGCCAGCAGCCCCGGTTTTCACAATGAGCAGTTCTTC | CASSPGFHNEQFF
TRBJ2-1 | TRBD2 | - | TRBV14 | TGTGCCAGCAGAAGCGGGAGCTCCTACAATGAGCAGTTCTTC | CASRSGSSYNEQFF
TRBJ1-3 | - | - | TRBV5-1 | TGCGCCAGCAGCTTGGGGGCGACAGCGGGAAACACCATATATTTT | CASSLGATAGNTIYF
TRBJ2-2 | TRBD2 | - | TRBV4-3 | TGCGCCAGCAGCCGCGGACTAGCGGGAGACACCGGGGAGCTGTTTTTT | CASSRGLAGDTGELFF
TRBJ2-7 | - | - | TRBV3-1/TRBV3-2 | TGTGCCAGCAGCCAAGACAGGGCTGGGATGCAGTACTTC | CASSQDRAGMQYF
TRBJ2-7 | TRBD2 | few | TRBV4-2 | TGTGCCAGCAGCCAAGATTGGAATGGGGAGGGTTTCTACGAGCAGTACTTC | CASSQDWNGEGFYEQYF
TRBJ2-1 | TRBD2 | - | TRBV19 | TGTGCCAGTAGTACCAGTCTCTATCCAGGCCTGAGACTAGCGGCCTACAATGAGCAGTTCTTC | CASSTSLYPGLRLAAYNEQFF
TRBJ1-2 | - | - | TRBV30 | TGTGCCTCCCCAGGGGCCTGGGATTTCCACTATGGCTACACCTTC | CASPGAWDFHYGYTF
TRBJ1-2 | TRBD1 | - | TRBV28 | TGTGCCAGCAGACGGGACAGGGGGCTTGCCTATGGCTACACCTTC | CASRRDRGLAYGYTF
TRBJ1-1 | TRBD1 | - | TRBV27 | TGTGCCAGCTCCCCGACAGGGATGAACACTGAAGCTTTCTTT | CASSPTGMNTEAFF
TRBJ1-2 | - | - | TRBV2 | TGTGCCAGCAGTGATAGAGGCAGGGCAGGAGAGGGCTACACCTTC | CASSDRGRAGEGYTF
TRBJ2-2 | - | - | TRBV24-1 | TGTGCCACCAGCCTACAGGTGACCGGGGAGCTGTTTTTT | CATSLQVTGELFF
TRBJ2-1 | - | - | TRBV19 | TGTGCCAGTAGTATTACCCCCACTTACAATGAGCAGTTCTTC | CASSITPTYNEQFF
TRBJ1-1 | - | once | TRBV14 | TGTGCCAGCAGCCTCGGATCCCGGGATGAAGCTTTCTTT | CASSLGSRDEAFF
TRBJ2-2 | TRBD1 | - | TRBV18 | TGTGCCAGCTCGCAGGAGGACAGGGGTAACACCGGGGAGCTGTTTTTT | CASSQEDRGNTGELFF
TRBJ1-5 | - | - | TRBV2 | TGTGCCAGCAGTGATACCGGGTCGAATCAGCCCCAGCATTTT | CASSDTGSNQPQHF
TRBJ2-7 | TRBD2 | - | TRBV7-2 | TGTGCCAGCAGCCCCCGACTAGCGGGACCCTACGAGCAGTACTTC | CASSPRLAGPYEQYF
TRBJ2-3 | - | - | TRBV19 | TGTGCCAGTAAAAATCGGCTAGAACGCACAGATACGCAGTATTTT | CASKNRLERTDTQYF
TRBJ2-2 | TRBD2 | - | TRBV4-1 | TGCGCCAGCAGCCAAGGGACTAGCGGGAGGATCGTGGCCCCCACCGGGGAGCTGTTTTTT | CASSQGTSGRIVAPTGELFF
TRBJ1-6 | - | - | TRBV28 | TGTGCCAGCAGTCAGTCTCATTCACCCCTCCACTTT | CASSQSHSPLHF
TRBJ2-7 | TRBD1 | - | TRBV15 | TGTGCCACCAGCAGGGACAGGGGAGGCTACGAGCAGTACTTC | CATSRDRGGYEQYF
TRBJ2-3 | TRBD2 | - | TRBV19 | TGTGCCAGTACAATGGTGGCGGGAGTCGCAGATACGCAGTATTTT | CASTMVAGVADTQYF
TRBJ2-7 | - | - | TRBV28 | TGTGCCAGCAGTTTGAGGCCGGACTTCCGCTACGAGCAGTACTTC | CASSLRPDFRYEQYF
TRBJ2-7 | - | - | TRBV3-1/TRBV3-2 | TGTGCCAGCAGCCAATACCGAGGGTACGAGCAGTACTTC | CASSQYRGYEQYF
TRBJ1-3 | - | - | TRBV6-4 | TGTGCCAGCATCAGAGGGGGTTGGACCTCTGGAAACACCATATATTTT | CASIRGGWTSGNTIYF
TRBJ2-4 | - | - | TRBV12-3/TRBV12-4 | TGTGCCAGCAGTTTGACCCGTGGAGACATTCAGTACTTC | CASSLTRGDIQYF
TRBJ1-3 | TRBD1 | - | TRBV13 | TGTGCCAGCAGCTGGGGGACAGGGCACTCTGGAAACACCATATATTTT | CASSWGTGHSGNTIYF
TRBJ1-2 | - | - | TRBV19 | TGTGCCAGTAGCCCCAGCTATGGCTACACCTTC | CASSPSYGYTF
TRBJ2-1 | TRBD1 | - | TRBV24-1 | TGTGCCACCAGCGGTATGCCGGGACAGGAGGCCAACAATGAGCAGTTCTTC | CATSGMPGQEANNEQFF
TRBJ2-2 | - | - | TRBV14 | TGTGCCAGCAGCCAAGAGCCTAGCGACTACACCGGGGAGCTGTTTTTT | CASSQEPSDYTGELFF
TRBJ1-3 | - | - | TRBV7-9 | TGTGCCAGCAGCTTAGAATTTGTAGCTCTCAGCTCTGGAAACACCATATATTTT | CASSLEFVALSSGNTIYF
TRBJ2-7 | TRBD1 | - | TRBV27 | TGTGCCAGCAGTCCTCTCGGGACAGGGGCGATCCACGAGCAGTACTTC | CASSPLGTGAIHEQYF
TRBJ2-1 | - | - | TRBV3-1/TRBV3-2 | TGTGCCAGCAGCCAAGAGTGGCGGGCCTCCTACAATGAGCAGTTCTTC | CASSQEWRASYNEQFF
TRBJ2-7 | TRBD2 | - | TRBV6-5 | TGTGCCAGCAGAGTACTAGCGGGAGGATCCTACGAGCAGTACTTC | CASRVLAGGSYEQYF
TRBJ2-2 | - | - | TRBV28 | TGTGCATCGAGCATCACGGACACCGGGGAGCTGTTTTTT | CASSITDTGELFF